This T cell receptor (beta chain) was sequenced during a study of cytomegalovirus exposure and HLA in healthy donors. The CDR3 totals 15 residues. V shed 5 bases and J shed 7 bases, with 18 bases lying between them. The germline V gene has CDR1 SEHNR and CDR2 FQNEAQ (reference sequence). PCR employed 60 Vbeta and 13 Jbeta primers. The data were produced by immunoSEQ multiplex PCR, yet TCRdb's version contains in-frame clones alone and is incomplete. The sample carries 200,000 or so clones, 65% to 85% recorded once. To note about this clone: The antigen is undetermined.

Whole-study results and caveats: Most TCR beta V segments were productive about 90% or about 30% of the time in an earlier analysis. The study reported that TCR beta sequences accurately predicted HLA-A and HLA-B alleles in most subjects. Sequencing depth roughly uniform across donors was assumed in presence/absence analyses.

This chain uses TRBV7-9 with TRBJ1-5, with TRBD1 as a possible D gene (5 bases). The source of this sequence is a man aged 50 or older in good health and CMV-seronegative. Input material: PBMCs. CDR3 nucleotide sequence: TGTGCCAGCAGCCGGGAGGGGTCCCCAGGACAGCCCCAGCATTTT. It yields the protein CASSREGSPGQPQHF.